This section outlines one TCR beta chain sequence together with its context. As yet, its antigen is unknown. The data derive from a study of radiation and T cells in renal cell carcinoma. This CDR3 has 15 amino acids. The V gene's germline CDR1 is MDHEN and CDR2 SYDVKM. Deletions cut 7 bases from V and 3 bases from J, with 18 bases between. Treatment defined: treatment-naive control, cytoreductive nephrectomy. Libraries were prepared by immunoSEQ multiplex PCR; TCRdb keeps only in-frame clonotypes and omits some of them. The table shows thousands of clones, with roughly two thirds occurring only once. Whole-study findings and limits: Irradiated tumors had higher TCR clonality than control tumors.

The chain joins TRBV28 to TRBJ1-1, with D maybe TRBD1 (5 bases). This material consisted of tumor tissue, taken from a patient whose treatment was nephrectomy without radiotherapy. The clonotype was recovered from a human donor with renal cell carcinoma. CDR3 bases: TGTGCCAGCATTGCAATTTGGGGCTCGGACACTGAAGCTTTCTTT. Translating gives CASIAIWGSDTEAFF.